This passage covers 19 T cell receptor beta chains from one sample sequenced in a study of T cell responses to AZD1222 COVID-19 vaccine. TCRdb's copy holds only in-frame clones and misses some; the assay was immunoSEQ multiplex PCR. The sample carries around 150,000 clones, about 90% recorded once. The source was peripheral blood, collected 28 days after the second AZD1222 dose. Every receptor here comes from an adult who received the AZD1222 COVID-19 vaccine.

The rearrangement joins TRBV3-1 (or the pseudogene TRBV3-2) to TRBJ2-5; D uncertain. Per germline, CDR1 LGHDT and CDR2 YNNKEL (reference sequence). The CDR3 totals 15 residues. V lost 0 bases, J lost 2 bases, and 10 bases lay in between. This CDR3 is CASSQDGSSQETQYF. The DNA for the CDR3 is TGTGCCAGCAGCCAAGATGGTTCTAGTCAAGAGACCCAGTACTTC.

This sequence joins TRBV9 and TRBJ1-6; unclear D gene. This CDR3 spans 13 amino acids. With 4 bases removed from V and 9 bases from J, the gap between germline ends came to 11 bases. Germline V lookup: CDR1 SGDLS, CDR2 YYNGEE. In DNA form, the CDR3 reads TGTGCCAGCAGCCCCGGGGAGGTTTCACCCCTCCACTTT. Residues: CASSPGEVSPLHF.

The genes are TRBV29-1 and TRBJ2-5; 13 bases agree with TRBD2. Germline V CDR1 and CDR2: SQVTM, ANQGSEA. CDR3 length: 16 amino acids. Trimming at V came to 0 bases and at J to 4 bases, leaving 5 bases not matched to a gene. CDR3 sequence (DNA): TGCAGCGTTGAAGATCCCACTAGCGGGGGGGGAGAGACCCAGTACTTC. This gives the protein CSVEDPTSGGGETQYF.

The V call is TRBV21-1, the J call TRBJ1-3. TRBV21-1 is annotated as a pseudogene. The CDR3 length is 14 residues. As DNA, the CDR3 is TGTGCCAGCCCCAGGAGTGCCCCTGGAAACACCATATATTTT. This codes for CASPRSAPGNTIYF.

This chain uses TRBV4-2 with TRBJ2-1, with 11 bases matching TRBD2. This CDR3 is 17 amino acids long. From germline, CDR1 is LGHNA and CDR2 YNFKEQ. The J segment lost 6 bases and the V segment lost 4 bases, leaving 11 bases of the junction unmatched. The CDR3 DNA sequence: TGTGCCAGCAGCCGAGCTCCCCTAGCGGGAGGTTTCAATGAGCAGTTCTTC. This encodes CASSRAPLAGGFNEQFF.

V usage is TRBV30 and J usage is TRBJ1-6; D not certain. V lost 3 bases to trimming and J lost 1 base, with 7 bases between them. The CDR3 is 14 amino acids. Germline values: CDR1 GTSNPN, CDR2 SVGIG (reference sequence). The CDR3 loop is CAWRGSSYNSPLHF. CDR3 DNA: TGTGCCTGGAGGGGAAGTTCCTATAATTCACCCCTCCACTTT. Based on the CDR3 plus reference TRBV30 and TRBJ1-6, the full variable domain is SQTIHQWPATLVQPVGSPLSLECTVEGTSNPNLYWYRQAAGRGLQLLFYSVGIGQISSEVPQNLSASRPQDRQFILSSKKLLLSDSGFYLCAWRGSSYNSPLHFGNGTRLTVT.

The chain combines TRBV13 with TRBJ1-2; 12 bases map to TRBD1. CDR3 size: 18 residues. The junction had 18 bases not matched to a gene; V was cut back by 5 bases and J by 8 bases. Germline V gene data show CDR1 as PRHDT and CDR2 as FYEKMQ (reference sequence). The CDR3 region has the DNA TGTGCCAGCAGCCCCGGAGCAGCCGGGACAGGGGGCCTGCTAGGCTACACCTTC. Its protein is CASSPGAAGTGGLLGYTF.

The rearrangement links TRBV4-1 to TRBJ1-1; tentatively, D is TRBD1 (5 bases). Germline CDR1 MGHRA, CDR2 YSYEKL. Trimming removed 5 bases at V and 5 bases at J, with 15 bases between. The CDR3 runs 14 residues. CDR3 bases: TGCGCCAGCAGCTTCGGGACTGTTGGTACTGAAGCTTTCTTT. Protein product: CASSFGTVGTEAFF.

This clone was recorded only once. The chain has TRBV7-2 and TRBJ2-1; D remains ambiguous. Germline V gene data show CDR1 as SGHTA and CDR2 as FQGNSA. V lost 5 bases and J 0 bases, leaving 17 bases between the germline ends. This CDR3 has 17 amino acids. CDR3 amino acids: CASSHTPLGSSYNEQFF. As DNA, the CDR3 is TGTGCCAGCAGCCACACCCCACTGGGCAGCTCCTACAATGAGCAGTTCTTC.

This chain connects TRBV6-2 or TRBV6-3 to TRBJ1-2; 9 nucleotides line up with TRBD1. CDR1 is MNHEY and CDR2 is SVGEGT in the germline V gene. The ends lost 6 bases at V and 8 bases at J; junction bases unmatched: 4. The CDR3 has 12 amino acids. Here the CDR3 DNA reads TGTGCCAGCAGCTGGGGACAGGGCGGCTACACCTTC. It specifies CASSWGQGGYTF.

The chain uses TRBV27 and TRBJ2-5, with D possibly TRBD1 on 6 matching bases. This CDR3 is 16 amino acids long. The V and J ends lost 3 bases and 5 bases respectively, with 19 bases between them. Germline-derived CDR1 and CDR2 are MNHEY and SMNVEV (reference sequence). The chain's CDR3 is CASSFLRAGARETQYF. The CDR3 DNA is TGTGCCAGCAGTTTCCTCAGGGCAGGGGCGAGGGAGACCCAGTACTTC.

The rearrangement links TRBV5-1 to TRBJ2-1; 7 bases fit TRBD2. Germline V gene sequence: CDR1 SGHRS, CDR2 YFSETQ. This CDR3 contains 15 residues. The V and J ends lost 0 bases and 0 bases, in that order; junction bases with no gene match: 0. The CDR3: CASSLGGSSYNEQFF. The CDR3 nucleotides read TGCGCCAGCAGCTTGGGCGGGAGCTCCTACAATGAGCAGTTCTTC.

V is TRBV7-2 and J is TRBJ1-5; weak D call: TRBD1 (6 bases). The CDR3 length is 15 residues. V was shortened by 4 bases and J by 3 bases, with 13 bases between the two germline ends. Germline CDR1 and CDR2: SGHTA and FQGNSA. In nucleotides, the CDR3 is TGTGCCAGCAGCTATTCGACAGGCCCCAATCAGCCCCAGCATTTT. Protein: CASSYSTGPNQPQHF.

V usage is TRBV5-6 and J usage is TRBJ1-2; possible D gene TRBD1, 6 bases. V gave up 4 bases and J gave up 4 bases, with 17 bases separating them. Germline CDR1 reads SGHDT; CDR2 reads YYEEEE. The CDR3 runs 15 residues. The CDR3 DNA reads as TGTGCCAGCAGCCCTGTCTCCGGGGGGGCCTATGGCTACACCTTC. Its translation is CASSPVSGGAYGYTF.

In regard to this clone: The junction and the germline gene differ at one end; a read error may be behind it. The chain combines TRBV12-3 or TRBV12-4 with TRBJ1-2, with D possibly matching TRBD1 (6 bases). This CDR3 is 10 amino acids long. The CDR3 loop is CASSPPQGSF. The CDR3 nucleotides are TGTGCCAGCAGTCCACCCCAGGGGTCCTTC.

Here the CDR3 reads CASSYEGNEQFF. Here the CDR3 DNA reads TGTGCCAGCAGTTACGAGGGGAATGAGCAGTTCTTC. This sequence joins TRBV6-2 or TRBV6-3 and TRBJ2-1; D is possibly TRBD1 or TRBD2 (5 bases each). The V gene's germline CDR1 is MNHEY and CDR2 SVGEGT. This CDR3 has 12 residues. Trimming cost V 2 bases and J 7 bases, with 6 bases left between them.

This chain joins TRBV10-2 and TRBJ2-7; 11 bases match TRBD1. Per germline, CDR1 WSHSY and CDR2 SAAADI. The CDR3 sequence is 13 residues long. The J segment lost 6 bases and the V segment lost 6 bases, leaving 4 bases of the junction unmatched. This CDR3 reads CASRGQGVGEQYF. CDR3 bases: TGCGCCAGCAGGGGACAGGGGGTCGGCGAGCAGTACTTC.

V gene TRBV29-1 combines with J gene TRBJ2-3; 7 bases match TRBD2. The CDR3 consists of 14 residues. CDR1 and CDR2 from the germline V gene are SQVTM and ANQGSEA. V lost 5 bases, J lost 2 bases, and 7 bases stayed unmatched. DNA for the CDR3: TGCAGCGTTCCTATAGCGGGTGTCACAGATACGCAGTATTTT. The encoded protein is CSVPIAGVTDTQYF.

The sample holds one count of this clone. J is TRBJ2-6 and V is TRBV15; tentatively, D is TRBD1 or TRBD2 (5 bases each). This CDR3 has 18 residues. Germline V lookup: CDR1 LNHNV, CDR2 YYDKDF (reference sequence). Trimming pared 2 bases from V and 0 bases from J, leaving 14 bases between. DNA of the CDR3: TGTGCCACCAGCAGACGACCGGGACGGAACTCTGGGGCCAACGTCCTGACTTTC. This encodes CATSRRPGRNSGANVLTF.